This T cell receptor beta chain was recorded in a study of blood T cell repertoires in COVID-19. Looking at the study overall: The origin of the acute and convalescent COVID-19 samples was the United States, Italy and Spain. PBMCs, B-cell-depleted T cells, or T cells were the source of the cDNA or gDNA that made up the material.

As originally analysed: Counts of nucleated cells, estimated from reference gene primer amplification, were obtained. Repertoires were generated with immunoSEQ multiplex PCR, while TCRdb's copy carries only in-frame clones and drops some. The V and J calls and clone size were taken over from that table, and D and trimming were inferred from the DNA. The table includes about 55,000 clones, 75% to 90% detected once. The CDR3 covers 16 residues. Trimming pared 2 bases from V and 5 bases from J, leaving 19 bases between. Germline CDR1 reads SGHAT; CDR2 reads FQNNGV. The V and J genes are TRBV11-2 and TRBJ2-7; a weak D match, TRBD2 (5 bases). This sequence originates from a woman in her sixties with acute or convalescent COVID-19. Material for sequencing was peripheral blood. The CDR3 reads CASSLSLEVPRDEQYF. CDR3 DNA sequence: TGTGCCAGCAGCTTATCTTTAGAGGTTCCGAGGGACGAGCAGTACTTC.